This T cell receptor (beta chain) appears in the sequencing data of a study of T-cell reconstitution after alpha-beta-depleted transplantation in children. Unique molecular identifiers were incorporated when the TCRbeta library was constructed. From the PCR reads, TCRdb called clonotypes with MiXCR, one entry per CDR3 protein. This table has a few hundred thousand distinct CDR3 sequences, approximately 10% appearing once. The sample was PBMCs from the stem cell graft donor, taken from the stem cell graft. This clonotype was sampled from a human donor who donated a stem cell graft to a child with acute myeloid leukemia.

CDR3 coding DNA: TGTGCCAGCAGCTTAGCGGGGACAGAGACTAGCACAGATACGCAGTATTTT. This gives the protein CASSLAGTETSTDTQYF. This rearrangement joins TRBV7-2 to TRBJ2-3, with 7 bases that match TRBD1. V shed 0 bases and J 0 bases; nucleotides not matched to a gene: 6. This CDR3 has 17 residues. Germline assignment: CDR1 SGHTA and CDR2 FQGNSA.